The clone carrying this TCR beta chain counts as medium-sized. The antigen is not known. The method was immunoSEQ multiplex PCR; TCRdb's version includes in-frame clones alone and lacks a portion of them. The sample consists of under 80,000 clones, about 90% of them appearing once. The data were obtained in a study of OX40 agonist ivuxolimab in advanced cancers. General study findings and limits: At 0.1 to 3.0 mg/kg and by week 6, CD4+ and CD8+ T cells in the blood had expanded clonally.

The V end was cut by 4 bases, the J end by 3 bases, with 5 bases between. The germline gives CDR1 SGHTS, CDR2 YDEGEE. This CDR3 spans 12 amino acids. Material: CD4+ or CD8+ T cells sorted from blood, obtained in a trial of the OX40 agonist ivuxolimab. The chain links TRBV5-8 to TRBJ1-5; no reliable D call. The source is an adult with an advanced solid tumor such as melanoma, head and neck, liver or kidney cancer. The CDR3 DNA is TGTGCCAGCAGCGCTTTCAATCAGCCCCAGCATTTT. Residues: CASSAFNQPQHF.